A single TCR beta chain is shown here with its context. The entry originates in a study of shared clonotypes between healthy human individuals. The wider study: With ages of 18 to 49, the donors were two women and a few men.

The V segment lost 4 bases and the J segment 2 bases; nucleotides outside the gene matches: 8. Germline CDR1 SSHAT, CDR2 FNYEAQ (reference sequence). The length of the CDR3 is 17 residues. For every subset, genomic DNA was evenly distributed across several immunoSEQ plates. The assay was immunoSEQ multiplex PCR, and TCRdb's table has in-frame clones only and misses some. The table shows 2 million to 2.5 million clones, with 85% to 95% occurring only once. Sequenced material: naive CD4+ T cells from PBMCs. Subset defined: CD45RA+ positively selected. This rearrangement joins TRBV7-7 to TRBJ2-6, with 7 bases that match TRBD1. This sequence originates from a young man in good health. Some clones in this sample may be carry-over from other donors' samples. As DNA, the CDR3 is TGTGCCAGCAGCTCCGGATTAGGGGGCACTGGGGCCAACGTCCTGACTTTC. Its translation: CASSSGLGGTGANVLTF. Variable domain in full (rest from reference TRBV7-7 and TRBJ2-6): GAGVSQSPRYKVTKRGQDVTLRCDPISSHATLYWYQQALGQGPEFLTYFNYEAQPDKSGLPSDRFSAERPEGSISTLTIQRTEQRDSAMYRCASSSGLGGTGANVLTFGAGSRLTVL.